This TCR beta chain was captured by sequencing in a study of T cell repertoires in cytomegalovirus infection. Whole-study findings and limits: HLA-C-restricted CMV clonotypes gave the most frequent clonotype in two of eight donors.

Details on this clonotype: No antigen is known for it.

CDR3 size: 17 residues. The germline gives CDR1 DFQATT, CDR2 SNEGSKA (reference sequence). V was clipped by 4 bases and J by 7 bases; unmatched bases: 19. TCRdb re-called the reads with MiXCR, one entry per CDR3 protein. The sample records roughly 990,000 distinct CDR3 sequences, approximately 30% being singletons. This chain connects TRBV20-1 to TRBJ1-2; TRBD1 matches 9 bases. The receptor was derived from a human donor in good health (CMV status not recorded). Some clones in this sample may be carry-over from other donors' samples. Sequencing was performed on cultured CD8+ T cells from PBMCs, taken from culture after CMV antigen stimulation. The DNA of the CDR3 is TGCAGTGCTACCGGACAGGGGACGCGGTATGGGAAGAGTGGCTACACCTTC. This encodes CSATGQGTRYGKSGYTF.